This entry describes one T cell receptor beta chain. This sample was taken from a study of blood T cell repertoires in COVID-19. Measured with immunoSEQ multiplex PCR; TCRdb has only the in-frame clones, and not every one. The sample records about 400,000 clones, approximately 88% being singletons. The sequenced sample consisted of PBMCs or T cells enriched from blood (not recorded which). This sequence originates from a woman aged 25 to 39 with acute COVID-19.

CDR3 in amino acids: CASSPSLTGIKTDTQYF. CDR3 nucleotides: TGCGCCAGCAGCCCAAGCCTTACAGGGATTAAAACAGATACGCAGTATTTT. The J gene is TRBJ2-3, the V gene TRBV4-3; possible D gene TRBD1, 6 bases. This CDR3 is 17 amino acids long. Germline loops: CDR1 LGHNA, CDR2 YSLEER. Trimming took 4 bases from V and 3 from J, leaving 20 bases between them.